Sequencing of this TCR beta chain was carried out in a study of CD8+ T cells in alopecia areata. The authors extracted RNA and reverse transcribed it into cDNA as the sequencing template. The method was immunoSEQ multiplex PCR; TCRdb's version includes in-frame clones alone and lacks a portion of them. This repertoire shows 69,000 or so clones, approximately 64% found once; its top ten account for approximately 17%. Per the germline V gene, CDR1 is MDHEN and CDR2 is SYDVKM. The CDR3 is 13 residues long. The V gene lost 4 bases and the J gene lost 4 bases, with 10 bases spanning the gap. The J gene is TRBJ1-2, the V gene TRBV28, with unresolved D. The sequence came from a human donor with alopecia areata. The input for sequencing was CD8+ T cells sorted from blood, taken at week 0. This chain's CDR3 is CASSSHGRYGYTF. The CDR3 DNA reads TGTGCCAGCAGTTCTCACGGCCGCTATGGCTACACCTTC.